This T cell receptor beta chain derives from a study of blood T cell repertoires in COVID-19. Study context: The samples span acute and convalescent COVID-19 from the United States, Italy and Spain. PBMCs, B-cell-depleted T cells, or T cells provided the cDNA or gDNA that made up the material.

Germline loops: CDR1 SGHTA, CDR2 FQGNSA. V shed 2 bases and J 2 bases; nucleotides not matched to a gene: 11. This CDR3 region has 18 residues. Original processing notes: Nucleated cell number was recorded as an estimate derived from reference gene primer amplification. This table comes from immunoSEQ multiplex PCR, and its TCRdb copy is limited to in-frame clones, with some not included. V and J calls and clone size are copied from that table; D and trimming were computed from the DNA. The sample shows around 700,000 clones, just under 90% of them seen only once. The sequencing sample was made of peripheral blood. The gene calls are TRBV7-2 and TRBJ2-3; 9 bases are shared with TRBD2. The source of this sequence is a young woman with acute or convalescent COVID-19. CDR3 loop: CASSLWLFSGGYTDTQYF. As DNA, the CDR3 is TGTGCCAGCAGCTTATGGTTGTTCAGCGGGGGGTACACAGATACGCAGTATTTT.